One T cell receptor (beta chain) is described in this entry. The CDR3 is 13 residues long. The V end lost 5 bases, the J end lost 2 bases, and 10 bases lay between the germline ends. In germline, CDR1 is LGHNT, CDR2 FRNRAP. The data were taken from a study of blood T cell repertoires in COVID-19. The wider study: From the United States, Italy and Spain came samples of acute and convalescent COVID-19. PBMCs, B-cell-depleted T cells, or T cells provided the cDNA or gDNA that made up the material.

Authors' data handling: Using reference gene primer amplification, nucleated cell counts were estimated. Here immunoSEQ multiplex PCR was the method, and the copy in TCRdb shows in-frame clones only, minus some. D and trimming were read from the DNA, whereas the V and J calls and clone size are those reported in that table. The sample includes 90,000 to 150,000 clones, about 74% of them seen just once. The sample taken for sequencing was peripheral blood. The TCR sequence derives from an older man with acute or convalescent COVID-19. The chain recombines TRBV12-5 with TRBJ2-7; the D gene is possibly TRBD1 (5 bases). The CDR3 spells CASGLDRTYEQYF. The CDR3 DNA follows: TGTGCTAGTGGTCTTGACAGAACCTACGAGCAGTACTTC.